Shown below are 11 T cell receptor beta chains from a single sample sequenced in a study of early T cells in non-severe SARS-CoV-2 infection. TCRdb fed the 5' RACE reads into MiXCR, producing one record per CDR3 protein. The sample has fewer than 85,000 distinct CDR3 sequences; about 17% are singletons. Sequenced sample: whole blood. These receptors originate from an adult who was a healthcare worker with PCR-confirmed SARS-CoV-2 infection or an uninfected control (not recorded which).

V and J are TRBV19 and TRBJ2-7; D assignment may be TRBD1 or TRBD2 (6 bases each). The germline V and J ends were trimmed by 10 bases and 2 bases, with 21 bases remaining between them. Germline V gene data show CDR1 as LNHDA and CDR2 as SQIVND (reference sequence). The CDR3 consists of 15 residues. The CDR3 sequence: CATGGSGTNPYEQYF. In nucleotides, the CDR3 is TGTGCCACCGGGGGTTCCGGGACAAATCCCTACGAGCAGTACTTC.

The rearrangement uses TRBV5-4 and TRBJ2-1, with D maybe TRBD2 (6 bases). CDR1 and CDR2 (germline): SGHNT, YYREEE (reference sequence). CDR3 length: 13 amino acids. Trimming pared 2 bases from V and 7 bases from J, leaving 10 bases between. CDR3: CASSFTSWNEQFF. CDR3 sequence (DNA): TGTGCCAGCAGCTTTACTAGCTGGAATGAGCAGTTCTTC.

This clonotype was picked up many times. The rearrangement uses TRBV28 and TRBJ2-7; 15 nucleotides agree with TRBD2. The trim removed 8 bases at V and 3 bases at J, leaving 2 bases unmatched. CDR1 and CDR2 from the germline V gene are MDHEN and SYDVKM. CDR3 size: 14 residues. In nucleotides, the CDR3 is TGTGCCAGCGGGACTAGCGGGGGGATCTACGAGCAGTACTTC. It codes for CASGTSGGIYEQYF.

Remarks on this clonotype: Just one base apart from a much larger clone, this may be a read error. The chain is built from TRBV7-9 and TRBJ2-1; 15 bases line up with TRBD2. V lost 1 base to trimming and J lost 2 bases; unmatched junction nucleotides: 3. Germline-derived CDR1 and CDR2 are SEHNR and FQNEAQ (reference sequence). The CDR3 totals 18 residues. The CDR3 DNA sequence: TGTGCCAGCAGCTTAGTGGGACTAGCGGGAGGAACCTACAATGAGCAGTTCTTC. It yields the protein CASSLVGLAGGTYNEQFF. The variable domain in full, completed from reference TRBV7-9 and TRBJ2-1, reads DTGVSQNPRHKITKRGQNVTFRCDPISEHNRLYWYRQTLGQGPEFLTYFQNEAQLEKSRLLSDRFSAERPKGSFSTLEIQRTEQGDSAMYLCASSLVGLAGGTYNEQFFGPGTRLTVL.

CDR3 coding DNA: TGCAGCGTTGACCTCAGGTTGGCTAACAATGAGCAGTTCTTC. Its translation is CSVDLRLANNEQFF. This chain connects TRBV29-1 to TRBJ2-1, with unresolved D. The length of the CDR3 is 14 residues. V shed 3 bases and J shed 5 bases, with 14 bases lying between them. CDR1 and CDR2 from the germline V gene are SQVTM and ANQGSEA.

CDR3 DNA sequence: TGCGCCAGCAGCCAAGAAGCGGCGGGGGGATACTACGAGCAGTACTTC. It encodes CASSQEAAGGYYEQYF. V gene TRBV4-1 combines with J gene TRBJ2-7; 8 nucleotides line up with TRBD2. CDR3 length equals 16 residues. Germline CDR1 and CDR2: MGHRA and YSYEKL. J gave up 3 bases and V 0 bases, and 7 bases lay outside the gene matches.

The rearrangement uses TRBV28 and TRBJ2-1; possible D gene TRBD1, 6 bases. V dropped 5 bases and J dropped 9 bases, with 11 bases sitting between them. The CDR3 loop spans 12 amino acids. In germline, CDR1 is MDHEN, CDR2 SYDVKM. CDR3 amino acids: CASSTAGAEQFF. As DNA, the CDR3 is TGTGCCAGCAGTACCGCAGGGGCTGAGCAGTTCTTC.

In this sample, this clonotype turned up a few times. V gene TRBV7-8 combines with J gene TRBJ1-6, with 7 bases lining up with TRBD1. Germline loops: CDR1 SGHVS, CDR2 FQNEAQ. Trimming removed 1 base from V and 14 bases from J; junction bases left unmatched: 11. The CDR3 length is 15 residues. For the CDR3, the DNA is TGTGCCAGCAGCTTAGTGACAGGAACCAGGGGGGCCCTCCACTTT. This encodes CASSLVTGTRGALHF.

The chain links TRBV7-3 to TRBJ2-1; 8 bases match TRBD2. In germline, CDR1 is SGHTA, CDR2 FQGTGA. Trimming at V came to 5 bases and at J to 10 bases, leaving 7 bases not matched to a gene. The CDR3 extends over 13 amino acids. CDR3 amino acids: CASSRGGLGEQFF. The CDR3 region has the DNA TGTGCCAGCAGCCGGGGGGGGCTGGGGGAGCAGTTCTTC.

The chain joins TRBV9 to TRBJ2-1; 7 bases align to TRBD2. The length of the CDR3 is 15 residues. Trimming took 0 bases from V and 4 from J; bases not matched to a gene: 4. Germline V lookup: CDR1 SGDLS, CDR2 YYNGEE. This CDR3 reads CASSVGSGEYNEQFF. CDR3 DNA sequence: TGTGCCAGCAGCGTAGGGAGCGGGGAGTACAATGAGCAGTTCTTC.

This clonotype was seen ten or more times. The chain carries TRBV6-6 and TRBJ2-7; 7 bases line up with TRBD1. This CDR3 has 13 amino acids. The ends lost 2 bases at V and 6 bases at J; junction bases unmatched: 4. Germline assignment: CDR1 MNHNY and CDR2 SVGAGI (reference sequence). The CDR3 spells CASSYEAGGEQYF. The CDR3 DNA reads TGTGCCAGCAGTTACGAGGCAGGGGGCGAGCAGTACTTC.